What follows are 29 T cell receptor beta chains derived from one specimen sequenced in a study of T cell changes during pregnancy in multiple sclerosis. Clones were read by immunoSEQ multiplex PCR, and TCRdb kept only the in-frame ones, dropping some. The profile shows fewer than 40,000 clones, over 75% of them singletons. This specimen was CD4+ T cells from peripheral blood mononuclear cells, taken in the first trimester of pregnancy. These TCRs come from a female donor in good health, enrolled as a control in a pregnancy study.

The chain is built from TRBV21-1 and TRBJ1-6. TRBV21-1 is a pseudogene locus. The CDR3 is made up of 13 amino acids. CDR3 sequence reads: CASSKDWNSPLHF. DNA for the CDR3: TGTGCCAGCAGCAAAGACTGGAATTCACCCCTCCACTTT.

V usage is TRBV7-2 and J usage is TRBJ1-3; no definite D call. Trimming removed 0 bases from V and 0 bases from J, with 6 bases in between. This CDR3 is 15 amino acids long. Germline V gene sequence: CDR1 SGHTA, CDR2 FQGNSA. In DNA form, the CDR3 reads TGTGCCAGCAGCTTAGCAAGAGGCTCTGGAAACACCATATATTTT. Its protein product is CASSLARGSGNTIYF.

The V and J genes are TRBV5-1 and TRBJ2-2; perhaps TRBD1 as D (6 bases). Trimming cost V 0 bases and J 6 bases, with 12 bases left between them. The CDR3 spans 15 residues. Germline CDR1 and CDR2: SGHRS and YFSETQ. CDR3 amino acids: CASSLAGAQAGELFF. As DNA, the CDR3 is TGCGCCAGCAGCTTGGCAGGGGCGCAGGCCGGGGAGCTGTTTTTT. Using reference TRBV5-1 and TRBJ2-2 for the parts outside the CDR3, the full variable domain is KAGVTQTPRYLIKTRGQQVTLSCSPISGHRSVSWYQQTPGQGLQFLFEYFSETQRNKGNFPGRFSGRQFSNSRSEMNVSTLELGDSALYLCASSLAGAQAGELFFGEGSRLTVL.

This clone was counted a single time. The V gene is TRBV21-1, the J gene TRBJ1-5. TRBV21-1 is marked as a pseudogene. The CDR3 is 16 residues long. CDR3: CASSKVRGIVHQPQHF. The CDR3 nucleotides read TGTGCCAGCAGCAAAGTCCGGGGGATTGTCCATCAGCCCCAGCATTTT.

V gene TRBV30 combines with J gene TRBJ1-1; D uncertain. Germline-derived CDR1 and CDR2 are GTSNPN and SVGIG (reference sequence). The CDR3 runs to 13 residues. V gave up 0 bases and J gave up 7 bases, with 12 bases separating them. The CDR3 nucleotides are TGTGCCTGGAGTGTAAGTTGGGCGTTTGAAGCTTTCTTT. This translates into CAWSVSWAFEAFF.

In its sample, this clone was seen once. The V gene is TRBV7-8, the J gene TRBJ2-1; 7 positions match TRBD1. V lost 1 base, J lost 5 bases, and 2 bases stayed unmatched. CDR3 size: 14 residues. Germline-derived CDR1 and CDR2 are SGHVS and FQNEAQ. The CDR3: CASSLGRGNNEQFF. CDR3 DNA sequence: TGTGCCAGCAGCTTAGGCAGGGGGAACAATGAGCAGTTCTTC.

The rearrangement links TRBV4-1 to TRBJ2-2, with TRBD2 matching 15 bases. This CDR3 comprises 20 residues. The ends lost 4 bases at V and 0 bases at J; junction bases unmatched: 9. Germline V CDR1 and CDR2: MGHRA, YSYEKL. CDR3 protein: CASSLLPGLAGGSNTGELFF. The CDR3 bases are TGCGCCAGCAGCCTCTTACCGGGACTAGCGGGGGGCTCGAACACCGGGGAGCTGTTTTTT.

The V gene is TRBV4-2, the J gene TRBJ1-3; TRBD1 matches 7 bases. In germline, CDR1 is LGHNA, CDR2 YNFKEQ. V dropped 0 bases and J dropped 0; count of bases not matched to a gene: 2. The CDR3 sequence is 16 residues long. This CDR3 is CASSQDPGGSGNTIYF. CDR3 nucleotide sequence: TGTGCCAGCAGCCAAGACCCAGGGGGCTCTGGAAACACCATATATTTT.

The genes are TRBV7-2 and TRBJ1-6, with a weak D call TRBD1 (6 bases). The CDR3 consists of 15 residues. The germline V and J ends were trimmed by 5 bases and 7 bases, with 15 bases remaining between them. From germline, CDR1 is SGHTA and CDR2 FQGNSA. CDR3 DNA sequence: TGTGCCAGCAGCCCCTGGGGGGGCGAGAATTCACCCCTCCACTTT. It specifies CASSPWGGENSPLHF.

CDR3 region: CAISDGRGVGYTF. In DNA form, the CDR3 reads TGTGCCATCAGTGATGGGCGGGGCGTTGGCTACACCTTC. This chain connects TRBV10-3 to TRBJ1-2, with D possibly TRBD1 on 5 matching bases. This CDR3 spans 13 amino acids. The V end lost 3 bases, the J end lost 7 bases, and 12 bases lay between the germline ends. CDR1 and CDR2 from the germline V gene are ENHRY and SYGVKD.

The chain recombines TRBV6-5 with TRBJ2-3, with 8 bases fitting TRBD2. V was pared by 0 bases and J by 2 bases, with 1 base of the junction left unmatched. Germline V lookup: CDR1 MNHEY, CDR2 SVGAGI. The CDR3 sequence is 15 residues long. The CDR3 DNA follows: TGTGCCAGCAGTTACTCCGGGAGGGTCACAGATACGCAGTATTTT. Protein product: CASSYSGRVTDTQYF.

The chain couples TRBV28 to TRBJ2-6; D not resolved. The length of the CDR3 is 15 residues. Germline CDR1 MDHEN, CDR2 SYDVKM. The V and J ends lost 3 bases and 4 bases respectively, with 10 bases between them. The CDR3 region has the DNA TGTGCCAGCAGTTTCTTATTCGGGGGGGCCAACGTCCTGACTTTC. This translates into CASSFLFGGANVLTF.

The rearrangement uses TRBV7-8 and TRBJ1-1, with D maybe TRBD1 (5 bases). Trimming removed 5 bases from V and 4 bases from J, with 14 bases in between. This CDR3 comprises 14 residues. Germline V CDR1 and CDR2: SGHVS, FQNEAQ. This CDR3 reads CASSRTGGSTEAFF. CDR3 nucleotides: TGTGCCAGCAGCCGAACCGGGGGGAGCACTGAAGCTTTCTTT.

The V call is TRBV6-4, the J call TRBJ1-5; no firm D call. Germline CDR1 reads MRHNA; CDR2 reads SNTAGT. V was trimmed by 3 bases and J by 2 bases, leaving 11 bases between them. The CDR3 runs to 15 residues. The CDR3 coding sequence is TGTGCCAGCAGTGATGGGCTTTGGGGCAATCAGCCCCAGCATTTT. As protein: CASSDGLWGNQPQHF.

The chain combines TRBV7-2 with TRBJ1-1; 7 bases map to TRBD1. The CDR3 extends over 13 amino acids. CDR1 is SGHTA and CDR2 is FQGNSA in the germline V gene. V gave up 5 bases and J gave up 11 bases; unmatched junction bases: 11. CDR3 bases: TGTGCCAGCAGCCAAACAGGGGTGAACGTTGCTTTCTTT. Its translation is CASSQTGVNVAFF.

The rearrangement uses TRBV28 and TRBJ2-5, with D perhaps TRBD2 (6 bases). Trimming shortened V by 2 bases and J by 2 bases, and 12 bases separated the two germline ends. Germline loops: CDR1 MDHEN, CDR2 SYDVKM. CDR3 length: 15 amino acids. Here the CDR3 DNA reads TGTGCCAGCAGTTTAGCGGACTACCAACAAGAGACCCAGTACTTC. Translating gives CASSLADYQQETQYF.

The chain's CDR3 is CASSPGLAGGRNSYEQYF. DNA for the CDR3: TGTGCCAGCAGCCCGGGACTAGCGGGGGGGCGGAACTCCTACGAGCAGTACTTC. The rearrangement joins TRBV7-9 to TRBJ2-7; 16 bases are a match to TRBD2. This CDR3 contains 18 residues. Germline CDR1 reads SEHNR; CDR2 reads FQNEAQ (reference sequence). V gave up 5 bases and J gave up 0 bases; unmatched junction bases: 7.

The CDR3 here is CASSLTGNSPLHF. CDR3 bases: TGTGCCAGCAGCTTGACAGGGAATTCACCCCTCCACTTT. This rearrangement joins TRBV7-2 to TRBJ1-6, with TRBD1 identical over 7 bases. This CDR3 spans 13 amino acids. With V trimmed by 3 bases and J by 7 bases, 0 bases remained unmatched. Germline CDR1 is SGHTA and CDR2 is FQGNSA. Full variable domain (missing parts from reference TRBV7-2 and TRBJ1-6): GAGVSQSPSNKVTEKGKDVELRCDPISGHTALYWYRQSLGQGLEFLIYFQGNSAPDKSGLPSDRFSAERTGGSVSTLTIQRTQQEDSAVYLCASSLTGNSPLHFGNGTRLTVT.

The chain is built from TRBV5-6 and TRBJ1-2; no clear D gene. V lost 4 bases to trimming and J lost 5 bases, with 9 bases between them. Looked up from germline, CDR1 is SGHDT and CDR2 is YYEEEE. The CDR3 sequence is 12 residues long. The CDR3 region has the DNA TGTGCCAGCAGCCTGCCTAGTTATGGCTACACCTTC. It translates to CASSLPSYGYTF.

This clone was counted once. The rearrangement joins TRBV9 to TRBJ1-3; D not resolved. The germline V gene has CDR1 SGDLS and CDR2 YYNGEE. V shed 5 bases and J shed 1 base, with 10 bases lying between them. The CDR3 is 14 amino acids. CDR3 sequence: CASRRQASGNTIYF. The CDR3 region has the DNA TGTGCCAGCAGACGTCAGGCGTCTGGAAACACCATATATTTT.

V is TRBV6-6 and J is TRBJ2-7; 7 nucleotides match TRBD2. CDR3 length: 14 residues. In germline, CDR1 is MNHNY, CDR2 SVGAGI (reference sequence). Losses at the gene ends were 5 bases for V and 0 bases for J; bases not matched to a gene: 4. Here the CDR3 DNA reads TGTGCCAGCAGTCCTACGGGGGGCTCCTACGAGCAGTACTTC. Protein sequence: CASSPTGGSYEQYF.

DNA of the CDR3: TGTGCCAGCAGCCTCGGGACTAGCGGAACCGGGGAGCTGTTTTTT. It codes for CASSLGTSGTGELFF. V is TRBV7-9 and J is TRBJ2-2; TRBD2 matches 11 bases. Trimming removed 5 bases from V and 5 bases from J; junction bases left unmatched: 4. The CDR3 length is 15 residues. The V gene's germline CDR1 is SEHNR and CDR2 FQNEAQ (reference sequence).

V is TRBV5-8 and J is TRBJ1-5; a possible D gene is TRBD1 (6 bases). Germline CDR1 SGHTS, CDR2 YDEGEE. The CDR3 is made up of 15 amino acids. The ends were cut back, 4 bases at V and 3 bases at J, with 14 bases in the middle. The DNA for the CDR3 is TGTGCCAGCAGCGTATTCGACAGGACCAATCAGCCCCAGCATTTT. Protein product: CASSVFDRTNQPQHF.

The V and J genes are TRBV5-4 and TRBJ2-1, with 7 bases matching TRBD1. CDR3 length: 15 amino acids. Germline V gene lookup returns CDR1 SGHNT and CDR2 YYREEE (reference sequence). V shed 9 bases and J 2 bases; nucleotides not matched to a gene: 11. The CDR3 spells CATTFRQGAYNEQFF. The DNA of the CDR3 is TGTGCCACCACTTTTCGACAGGGTGCCTACAATGAGCAGTTCTTC.

The chain uses TRBV7-8 and TRBJ1-2; possibly TRBD1 for D (5 bases). The CDR3 has 13 residues. Germline CDR1 is SGHVS and CDR2 is FQNEAQ. The V and J ends lost 5 bases and 3 bases respectively, with 10 bases between them. CDR3 coding DNA: TGTGCCAGCAGCCGACCGACAGACTATGGCTACACCTTC. Amino acids: CASSRPTDYGYTF.

The rearrangement links TRBV7-3 to TRBJ1-2; the D gene is possibly TRBD1 (6 bases). The CDR3 consists of 15 residues. CDR1 is SGHTA and CDR2 is FQGTGA in the germline V gene. V was clipped by 0 bases and J by 8 bases, with 16 bases between them. The CDR3 sequence is CASSLTAGELGGYTF. Written as DNA, the CDR3 is TGTGCCAGCAGCTTAACCGCAGGGGAATTAGGAGGCTACACCTTC.

In its sample, this clone ranks as medium-sized. The chain couples TRBV19 to TRBJ2-7, with D uncertain. Germline loops: CDR1 LNHDA, CDR2 SQIVND (reference sequence). V lost 7 bases, J lost 0 bases, and 13 bases lay in between. This CDR3 has 14 residues. The DNA for the CDR3 is TGTGCCAGTAACTACGTACCCGACTCCTACGAGCAGTACTTC. It codes for CASNYVPDSYEQYF.

The chain links TRBV19 to TRBJ1-5, with 8 bases matching TRBD1. The CDR3 spans 16 residues. CDR1 is LNHDA and CDR2 is SQIVND in the germline V gene (reference sequence). Trimming at V came to 4 bases and at J to 2 bases, leaving 7 bases not matched to a gene. CDR3 DNA sequence: TGTGCCAGTAGTACCCGACAGGGGAGTGGCAATCAGCCCCAGCATTTT. It codes for CASSTRQGSGNQPQHF. Drawing the rest from reference TRBV19 and TRBJ1-5, the complete variable domain is DGGITQSPKYLFRKEGQNVTLSCEQNLNHDAMYWYRQDPGQGLRLIYYSQIVNDFQKGDIAEGYSVSREKKESFPLTVTSAQKNPTAFYLCASSTRQGSGNQPQHFGDGTRLSIL.

The V call is TRBV5-1, the J call TRBJ2-4; possibly TRBD2 for D (6 bases). Germline loops: CDR1 SGHRS, CDR2 YFSETQ. The CDR3 extends over 12 amino acids. V lost 0 bases and J lost 8, with 6 bases in between. In nucleotides, the CDR3 is TGCGCCAGCAGCTTGGGGAGGGACATTCAGTACTTC. Its protein product is CASSLGRDIQYF.